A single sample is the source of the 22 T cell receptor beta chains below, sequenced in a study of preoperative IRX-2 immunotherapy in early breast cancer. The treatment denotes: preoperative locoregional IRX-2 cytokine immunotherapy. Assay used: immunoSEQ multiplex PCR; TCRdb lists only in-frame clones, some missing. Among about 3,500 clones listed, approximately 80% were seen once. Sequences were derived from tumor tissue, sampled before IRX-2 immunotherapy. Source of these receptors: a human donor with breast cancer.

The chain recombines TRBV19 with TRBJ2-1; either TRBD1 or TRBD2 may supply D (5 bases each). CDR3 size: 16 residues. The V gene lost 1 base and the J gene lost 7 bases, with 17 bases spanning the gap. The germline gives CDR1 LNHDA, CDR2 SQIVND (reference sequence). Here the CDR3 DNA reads TGTGCCAGTAGTATAGTTGGGGACGTTTGGGGTAATGAGCAGTTCTTC. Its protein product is CASSIVGDVWGNEQFF.

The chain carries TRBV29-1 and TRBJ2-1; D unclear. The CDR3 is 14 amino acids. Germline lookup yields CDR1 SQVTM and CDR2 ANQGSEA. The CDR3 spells CASSPETIGREQFF. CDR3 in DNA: TGCGCCAGCAGCCCTGAAACTATCGGCCGGGAGCAGTTCTTC.

In DNA form, the CDR3 reads TGTGCCAGCAGTGCAGGAGTAACAGGGGAGGGAGGACAGCCCCAGCATTTT. Translation: CASSAGVTGEGGQPQHF. The rearrangement joins TRBV6-8 to TRBJ1-5, with TRBD1 matching over 7 bases. CDR3 length equals 17 residues. Losses at the gene ends were 5 bases for V and 7 bases for J; bases not matched to a gene: 17. The germline V gene has CDR1 MNHGY and CDR2 SAAAGT.

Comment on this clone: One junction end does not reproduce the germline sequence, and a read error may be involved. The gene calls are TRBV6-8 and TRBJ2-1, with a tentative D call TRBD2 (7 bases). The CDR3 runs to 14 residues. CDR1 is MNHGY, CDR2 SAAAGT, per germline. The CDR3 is CAISGGRENNEQFF. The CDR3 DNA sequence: TGTGCCATCAGTGGGGGGCGGGAGAACAATGAGCAGTTCTTC.

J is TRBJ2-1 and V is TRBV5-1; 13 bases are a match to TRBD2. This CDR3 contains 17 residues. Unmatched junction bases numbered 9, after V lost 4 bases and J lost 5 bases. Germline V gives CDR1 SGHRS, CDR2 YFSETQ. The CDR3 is CASSPPTSGRPDNEQFF. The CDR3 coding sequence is TGCGCCAGCAGCCCACCGACTAGCGGGAGGCCTGACAATGAGCAGTTCTTC.

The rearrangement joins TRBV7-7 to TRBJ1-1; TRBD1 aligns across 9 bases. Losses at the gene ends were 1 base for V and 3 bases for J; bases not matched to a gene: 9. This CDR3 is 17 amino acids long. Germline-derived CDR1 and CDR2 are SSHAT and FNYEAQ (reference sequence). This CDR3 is CASSLGPGQGRDTEAFF. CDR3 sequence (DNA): TGTGCCAGCAGCTTAGGTCCGGGACAGGGACGTGACACTGAAGCTTTCTTT.

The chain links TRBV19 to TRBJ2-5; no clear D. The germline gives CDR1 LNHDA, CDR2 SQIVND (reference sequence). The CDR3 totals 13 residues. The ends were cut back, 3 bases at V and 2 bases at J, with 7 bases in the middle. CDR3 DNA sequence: TGTGCCAGTAGTATTTCACAGCAAGAGACCCAGTACTTC. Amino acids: CASSISQQETQYF.

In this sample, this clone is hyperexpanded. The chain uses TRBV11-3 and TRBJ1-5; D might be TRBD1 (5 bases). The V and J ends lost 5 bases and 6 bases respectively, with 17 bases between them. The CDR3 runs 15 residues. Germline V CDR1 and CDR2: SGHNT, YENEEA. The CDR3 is CASSPHQGPSQPQHF. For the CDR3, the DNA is TGTGCCAGCAGCCCCCATCAGGGTCCCAGTCAGCCCCAGCATTTT.

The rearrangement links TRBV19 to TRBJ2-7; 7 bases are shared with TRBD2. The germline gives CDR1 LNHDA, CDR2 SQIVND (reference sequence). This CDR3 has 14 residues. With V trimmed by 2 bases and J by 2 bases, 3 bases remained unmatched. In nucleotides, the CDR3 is TGTGCCAGTAGTATAAGCGGGAAAGCCTACGAGCAGTACTTC. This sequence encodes CASSISGKAYEQYF.

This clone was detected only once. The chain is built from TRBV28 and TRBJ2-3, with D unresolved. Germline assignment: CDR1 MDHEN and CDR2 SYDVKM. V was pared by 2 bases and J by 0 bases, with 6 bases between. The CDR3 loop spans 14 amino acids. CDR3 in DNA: TGTGCCAGCAGTTTACAAGCTAGCACAGATACGCAGTATTTT. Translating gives CASSLQASTDTQYF.

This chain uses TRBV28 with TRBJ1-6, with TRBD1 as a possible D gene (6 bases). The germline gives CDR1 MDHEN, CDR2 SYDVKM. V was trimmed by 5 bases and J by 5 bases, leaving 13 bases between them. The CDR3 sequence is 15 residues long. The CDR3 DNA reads TGTGCCAGCAGTCTGACAGGTGGCAATAATTCACCCCTCCACTTT. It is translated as CASSLTGGNNSPLHF. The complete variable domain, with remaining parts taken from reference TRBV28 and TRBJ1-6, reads DVKVTQSSRYLVKRTGEKVFLECVQDMDHENMFWYRQDPGLGLRLIYFSYDVKMKEKGDIPEGYSVSREKKERFSLILESASTNQTSMYLCASSLTGGNNSPLHFGNGTRLTVT.

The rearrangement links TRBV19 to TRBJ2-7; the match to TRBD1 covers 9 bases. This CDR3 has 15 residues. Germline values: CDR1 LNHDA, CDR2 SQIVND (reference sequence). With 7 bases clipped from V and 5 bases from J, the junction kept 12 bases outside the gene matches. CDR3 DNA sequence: TGTGCCAGTAAATCGCACCGGGACAGGGCCAACGAGCAGTACTTC. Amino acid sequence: CASKSHRDRANEQYF.

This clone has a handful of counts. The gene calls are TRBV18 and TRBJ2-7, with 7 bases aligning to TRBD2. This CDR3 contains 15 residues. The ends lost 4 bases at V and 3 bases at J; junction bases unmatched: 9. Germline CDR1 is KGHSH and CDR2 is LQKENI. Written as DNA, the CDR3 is TGTGCCAGCTCACTACTAGCGAACTACTTCTACGAGCAGTACTTC. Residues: CASSLLANYFYEQYF. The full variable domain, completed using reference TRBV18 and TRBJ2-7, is NAGVMQNPRHLVRRRGQEARLRCSPMKGHSHVYWYRQLPEEGLKFMVYLQKENIIDESGMPKERFSAEFPKEGPSILRIQQVVRGDSAAYFCASSLLANYFYEQYFGPGTRLTVT.

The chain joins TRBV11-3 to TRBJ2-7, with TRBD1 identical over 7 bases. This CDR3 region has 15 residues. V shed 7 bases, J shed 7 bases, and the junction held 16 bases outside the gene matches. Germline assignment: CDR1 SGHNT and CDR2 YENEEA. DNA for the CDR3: TGTGCCAGCAACCAATATCCGGGACAGTCCTGGGAGCAGTACTTC. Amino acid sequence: CASNQYPGQSWEQYF.

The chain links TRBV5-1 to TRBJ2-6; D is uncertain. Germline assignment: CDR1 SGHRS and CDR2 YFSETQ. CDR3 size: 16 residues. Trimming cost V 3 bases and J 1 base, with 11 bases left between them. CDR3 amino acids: CASSYITASGANVLTF. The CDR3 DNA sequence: TGCGCCAGCAGCTATATCACAGCTTCTGGGGCCAACGTCCTGACTTTC.

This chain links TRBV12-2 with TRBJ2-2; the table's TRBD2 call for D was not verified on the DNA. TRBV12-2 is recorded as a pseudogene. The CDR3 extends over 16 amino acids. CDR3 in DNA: TGTGCCATCCCCGGGTCATCCGGAGGAAGGACCGGGGAGCTGTTTTTT. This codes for CAIPGSSGGRTGELFF.

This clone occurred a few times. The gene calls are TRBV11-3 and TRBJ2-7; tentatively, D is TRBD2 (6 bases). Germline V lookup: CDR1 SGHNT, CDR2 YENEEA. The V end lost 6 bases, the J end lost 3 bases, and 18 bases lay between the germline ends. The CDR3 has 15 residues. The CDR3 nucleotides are TGTGCCAGCAGGCAACCCGGGACTCCGAGCTACGAGCAGTACTTC. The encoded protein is CASRQPGTPSYEQYF.

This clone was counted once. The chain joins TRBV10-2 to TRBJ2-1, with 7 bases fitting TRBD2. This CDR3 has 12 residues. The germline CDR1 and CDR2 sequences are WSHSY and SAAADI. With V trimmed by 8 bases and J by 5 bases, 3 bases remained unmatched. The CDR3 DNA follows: TGCGCCAGCCGGGGGGTTGACAATGAGCAGTTCTTC. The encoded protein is CASRGVDNEQFF.

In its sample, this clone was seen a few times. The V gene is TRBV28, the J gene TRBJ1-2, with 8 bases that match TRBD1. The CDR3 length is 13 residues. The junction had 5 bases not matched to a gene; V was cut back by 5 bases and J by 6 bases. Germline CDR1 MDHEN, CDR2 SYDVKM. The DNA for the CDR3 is TGTGCCAGCAGTCTGGGACAGGTAAATGGCTACACCTTC. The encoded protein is CASSLGQVNGYTF.

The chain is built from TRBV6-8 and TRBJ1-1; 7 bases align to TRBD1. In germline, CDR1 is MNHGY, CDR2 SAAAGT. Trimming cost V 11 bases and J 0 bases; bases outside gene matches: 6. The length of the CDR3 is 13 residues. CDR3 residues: CASRDSLNTEAFF. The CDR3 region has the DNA TGTGCCTCCCGGGACAGCCTGAACACTGAAGCTTTCTTT.

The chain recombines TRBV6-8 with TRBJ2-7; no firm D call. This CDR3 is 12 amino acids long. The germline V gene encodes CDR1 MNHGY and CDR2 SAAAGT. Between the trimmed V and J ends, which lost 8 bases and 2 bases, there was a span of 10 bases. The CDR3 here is CASRKAAYEQYF. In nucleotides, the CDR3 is TGTGCCAGCCGGAAGGCGGCCTACGAGCAGTACTTC.

The CDR3 DNA reads as TGTGCCAGTAGTAGTTGGACAGGGACGTCTGATGGCTACACCTTC. It yields the protein CASSSWTGTSDGYTF. The chain is built from TRBV19 and TRBJ1-2; 8 nucleotides line up with TRBD1. Losses at the gene ends were 4 bases for V and 6 bases for J; bases not matched to a gene: 10. The CDR3 length is 15 residues. Per germline, CDR1 LNHDA and CDR2 SQIVND (reference sequence).